This note documents a single T cell receptor (beta chain) sequence. No antigen is known for it. No much larger clone is present one base from it, and per-base qualities are unavailable. The sample comes from a study of blood T cell repertoires in COVID-19 (TCRdb year 2020). Broadly, across the study: Samples covering the acute and convalescent phases of COVID-19 were provided by collaborators in the United States, Italy and Spain. Deeply sampled blood TCRbeta repertoires from subjects exposed to, actively infected with, or recovered from COVID-19 were included in the dataset. The prospective study material was composed of cDNA or gDNA derived from T cells, B-cell-depleted T cells, or PBMCs. Nearly every sample came with metadata listing a de-identified subject ID, COVID-19 status, age in years and sex. The repertoires were made available in a free public database intended to serve as a resource for research on the immune response to SARS-CoV-2. The samples were drawn from two sources: the first 160 participants of the ongoing ImmuneRACE study, and approximately 1,300 subjects contributed by 6 global collaborators. Where available, HLA class I and class II types were taken from metadata supplied by the sample provider and were not determined by assay-based typing. The full study reports these points: Clinical and demographic metadata were provided uncurated, with the amount varying by source and participant.

Collaborating institutions collected whole blood in K2EDTA tubes following their own protocols. For TCRbeta analysis, collaborators shipped samples as frozen whole blood, isolated PBMCs, or DNA extracted from either of those sample types. TCRbeta CDR3 regions were amplified from genomic DNA by means of the immunoSEQ Assay, a bias-controlled multiplex PCR. From the authors' description of their analysis: The number of nucleated cells in each sample was estimated by amplification of reference gene primers within the assay. Sequence reads were collapsed and filtered to measure the absolute abundance of every unique TCRbeta CDR3 rearrangement. For each sample, productive Simpson clonality was calculated as the square root of Simpson's diversity index across productive rearrangements. The source is immuneACCESS, and TCRdb retained only in-frame sequences with V and J called. Part of the clones is not carried over; for the studies checked, unresolved V genes explain less than half of this, and the remainder is unexplained. V, J and clone size derive from that table, while D and trimming were established from the DNA sequence. This sample is represented by about 80,000 clones; 60% to 85% of them were singletons. The ten largest clonotypes hold roughly 15% of the sample.

The sequence came from a human donor in a cohort sampled during active COVID-19. Sequenced: peripheral blood.

For the CDR3, the sequence is CASSSRGNGNQPQHF. The DNA sequence follows: TGTGCCAGCAGCTCCAGGGGGAATGGCAATCAGCCCCAGCATTTT. Recombination joined TRBV5-6 with TRBJ1-5, with 7 junctional bases fitting TRBD1. The CDR3 starts with the cysteine, ends with the phenylalanine, and has 15 residues. Only the CDR3 region is kept as DNA, spanning 45 bases read in frame from base 1. For this chain, trimming is 3 bases at the V end and 2 bases at the J end, and the number of junction bases without a gene match is 5. Per the germline V gene, SGHDT is the CDR1 and YYEEEE is the CDR2. Where the CDR3 stops, the reference TRBV5-6 and TRBJ1-5 genes take over; the full variable domain is DAGVTQSPTHLIKTRGQQVTLRCSPKSGHDTVSWYQQALGQGPQFIFQYYEEEERQRGNFPDRFSGHQFPNYSSELNVNALLLGDSALYLCASSSRGNGNQPQHFGDGTRLSIL.